The 22 T cell receptor beta chains reported below all come from one sample, sequenced in a study of cytomegalovirus exposure and HLA in healthy donors. Libraries were prepared by immunoSEQ multiplex PCR; TCRdb keeps only in-frame clonotypes and omits some of them. This sample yields under 200,000 clones, of which approximately 96% are seen a single time; roughly 0.83% belongs to the top ten. The material sequenced was PBMCs. These receptors were taken from a woman between 18 and 29 years old in good health and CMV-seronegative.

V usage is TRBV13 and J usage is TRBJ2-3; possible D gene TRBD2, 5 bases. This CDR3 has 15 amino acids. From germline, CDR1 is PRHDT and CDR2 FYEKMQ (reference sequence). V lost 2 bases to trimming and J lost 1 base, with 10 bases between them. CDR3: CASSLSGIRTDTQYF. CDR3 DNA: TGTGCCAGCAGCTTAAGCGGCATACGCACAGATACGCAGTATTTT.

This rearrangement joins TRBV9 to TRBJ2-1; 9 nucleotides agree with TRBD2. CDR1 is SGDLS, CDR2 YYNGEE, per germline. V gave up 2 bases and J gave up 5 bases; unmatched junction bases: 8. There are 16 residues in the CDR3. The CDR3 DNA sequence: TGTGCCAGCAGCGTTGAAGCGGGGGGCCCGAACAATGAGCAGTTCTTC. It translates to CASSVEAGGPNNEQFF. Full variable domain (missing parts from reference TRBV9 and TRBJ2-1): DSGVTQTPKHLITATGQRVTLRCSPRSGDLSVYWYQQSLDQGLQFLIQYYNGEERAKGNILERFSAQQFPDLHSELNLSSLELGDSALYFCASSVEAGGPNNEQFFGPGTRLTVL.

The chain carries TRBV6-5 and TRBJ2-7; weak D call: TRBD1 (6 bases). The CDR3 has 13 amino acids. V shed 7 bases and J shed 0 bases, with 10 bases lying between them. CDR1 and CDR2 (germline): MNHEY, SVGAGI. CDR3 DNA: TGTGCCAGCACCCAACAGGGCTCCTACGAGCAGTACTTC. It translates to CASTQQGSYEQYF.

This clone was counted between two and nine times. The gene calls are TRBV15 and TRBJ2-6; D remains ambiguous. V dropped 0 bases and J dropped 0 bases, with 6 bases sitting between them. Germline lookup yields CDR1 LNHNV and CDR2 YYDKDF (reference sequence). There are 16 residues in the CDR3. The CDR3 sequence is CATSRDASSGANVLTF. In nucleotides, the CDR3 is TGTGCCACCAGCAGAGACGCGAGCTCTGGGGCCAACGTCCTGACTTTC.

This chain connects TRBV4-1 to TRBJ1-6; maybe TRBD1 (5 bases). CDR3 length: 17 residues. CDR1 and CDR2 from the germline V gene are MGHRA and YSYEKL. Between the trimmed V and J ends, which lost 0 bases and 10 bases, there was a span of 19 bases. The CDR3: CASSQEAGHSDRSPLHF. The CDR3 DNA reads TGCGCCAGCAGCCAAGAGGCAGGACACTCGGATAGGTCACCCCTCCACTTT.

This chain links TRBV4-1 with TRBJ1-2; D is possibly TRBD1 (5 bases). V lost 2 bases and J 8 bases, leaving 12 bases between the germline ends. This CDR3 has 13 amino acids. From germline, CDR1 is MGHRA and CDR2 YSYEKL. CDR3 DNA: TGCGCCAGCAGCCAACCTCTGGGGGGGGGCTACACCTTC. Translation gives CASSQPLGGGYTF.

The V call is TRBV6-5, the J call TRBJ2-1; TRBD2 agrees at 12 bases. The J segment lost 9 bases and the V segment lost 10 bases, leaving 13 bases of the junction unmatched. The CDR3 length is 15 residues. Germline values: CDR1 MNHEY, CDR2 SVGAGI. The CDR3 coding sequence is TGTGCCACCTGTTATCTAGCGGGGGGGCGATGTGAGCAGTTCTTC. This codes for CATCYLAGGRCEQFF.

The chain couples TRBV7-6 to TRBJ1-6, with D unresolved. The CDR3 consists of 14 residues. V dropped 1 base and J dropped 6 bases, with 7 bases sitting between them. Germline V gene sequence: CDR1 SGHVS, CDR2 FNYEAQ. CDR3 in DNA: TGTGCCAGCAGCTTAGGGGCACTTAATTCACCCCTCCACTTT. Protein: CASSLGALNSPLHF. Variable domain in full (rest from reference TRBV7-6 and TRBJ1-6): GAGVSQSPRYKVTKRGQDVALRCDPISGHVSLYWYRQALGQGPEFLTYFNYEAQQDKSGLPNDRFSAERPEGSISTLTIQRTEQRDSAMYRCASSLGALNSPLHFGNGTRLTVT.

The chain carries TRBV6-5 and TRBJ1-2; maybe TRBD1 (5 bases). Germline lookup yields CDR1 MNHEY and CDR2 SVGAGI. V was shortened by 5 bases and J by 4 bases, with 11 bases between the two germline ends. This CDR3 spans 13 amino acids. The chain's CDR3 is CASSPGGPYGYTF. CDR3 nucleotide sequence: TGTGCCAGCAGTCCCGGGGGTCCCTATGGCTACACCTTC.

J is TRBJ2-7 and V is TRBV6-5; 7 bases are a match to TRBD1. Germline loops: CDR1 MNHEY, CDR2 SVGAGI. V lost 5 bases to trimming and J lost 7 bases; unmatched junction nucleotides: 11. The CDR3 totals 14 residues. CDR3 in DNA: TGTGCCAGCAGTCTGGGACAGCGGATCGCGGAGCAGTACTTC. It codes for CASSLGQRIAEQYF.

V is TRBV6-6 and J is TRBJ1-1; TRBD1 matches 7 bases. The J segment lost 5 bases and the V segment lost 1 base, leaving 7 bases of the junction unmatched. Germline lookup yields CDR1 MNHNY and CDR2 SVGAGI (reference sequence). The CDR3 length is 15 residues. In DNA, the CDR3 is TGTGCCAGCAGTTACTTAGGGGGCGGTGGGACTGAAGCTTTCTTT. Protein product: CASSYLGGGGTEAFF.

The chain combines TRBV9 with TRBJ2-3, with TRBD2 as a possible D gene (5 bases). Trimming removed 4 bases at V and 0 bases at J, with 6 bases between. This CDR3 spans 13 amino acids. Germline V gene sequence: CDR1 SGDLS, CDR2 YYNGEE. The CDR3 is CASSSGSTDTQYF. In DNA, the CDR3 is TGTGCCAGCAGCTCGGGGAGCACAGATACGCAGTATTTT.

This chain's CDR3 is CASSEGGPGNTIYF. CDR3 in DNA: TGTGCCAGCAGTGAAGGTGGGCCAGGAAACACCATATATTTT. The gene calls are TRBV2 and TRBJ1-3; D is unresolved. Trimming removed 1 base at V and 4 bases at J, with 8 bases between. CDR3 size: 14 residues. Per the germline V gene, CDR1 is SNHLY and CDR2 is FYNNEI. The whole variable domain, filled in from reference TRBV2 and TRBJ1-3, reads EPEVTQTPSHQVTQMGQEVILRCVPISNHLYFYWYRQILGQKVEFLVSFYNNEISEKSEIFDDQFSVERPDGSNFTLKIRSTKLEDSAMYFCASSEGGPGNTIYFGEGSWLTVV.

The rearrangement links TRBV7-8 to TRBJ2-5, with D possibly being TRBD1 (6 bases). The V gene's germline CDR1 is SGHVS and CDR2 FQNEAQ. V lost 0 bases to trimming and J lost 4 bases, with 9 bases between them. This CDR3 region has 14 residues. CDR3 amino acids: CASSLAGARETQYF. In nucleotides, the CDR3 is TGTGCCAGCAGCTTAGCGGGGGCCCGAGAGACCCAGTACTTC.

This chain joins TRBV19 and TRBJ2-7, with 14 positions matching TRBD2. The CDR3 is 15 residues long. V gave up 5 bases and J gave up 5 bases; unmatched junction bases: 5. Germline V gene data show CDR1 as LNHDA and CDR2 as SQIVND (reference sequence). The CDR3 region is CASSRTSGGKDEQYF. For the CDR3, the DNA is TGTGCCAGTAGTCGGACTAGCGGGGGGAAGGACGAGCAGTACTTC.

Remarks on this clone: At one of its ends the junction is not consistent with the germline gene, which may arise from a read error. The chain has TRBV10-3 and TRBJ1-6; 10 bases are shared with TRBD1. CDR3 length: 12 residues. Germline V CDR1 and CDR2: ENHRY, SYGVKD. This CDR3 is CAISEMGQGPTF. In DNA form, the CDR3 reads TGTGCCATCAGTGAGATGGGACAGGGGCCTACCTTT.

The chain recombines TRBV13 with TRBJ1-1; D remains unclear. The germline V gene encodes CDR1 PRHDT and CDR2 FYEKMQ (reference sequence). With 0 bases removed from V and 1 base from J, the gap between germline ends came to 6 bases. The CDR3 loop spans 14 amino acids. The CDR3 protein is CASSLGRANTEAFF. The CDR3 nucleotides read TGTGCCAGCAGCTTAGGGCGGGCGAACACTGAAGCTTTCTTT.

V is TRBV5-4 and J is TRBJ1-1; 9 bases align to TRBD1. This CDR3 contains 14 residues. The V segment lost 5 bases and the J segment 5 bases; nucleotides outside the gene matches: 7. The germline V gene encodes CDR1 SGHNT and CDR2 YYREEE (reference sequence). CDR3 sequence: CASRGTGGGTEAFF. The CDR3 DNA reads as TGTGCCAGCAGGGGAACAGGGGGCGGAACTGAAGCTTTCTTT.

The V call is TRBV6-1, the J call TRBJ2-2; the D gene is possibly TRBD2 (6 bases). CDR1 is MNHNS and CDR2 is SASEGT in the germline V gene. The CDR3 totals 14 residues. V was shortened by 7 bases and J by 1 base, with 10 bases between the two germline ends. The CDR3 DNA sequence: TGTGCCAGCATTTGGGGGGTGAACACCGGGGAGCTGTTTTTT. Its translation: CASIWGVNTGELFF.

The V call is TRBV5-1, the J call TRBJ1-1; TRBD1 might be the D (6 bases). CDR1 and CDR2 from the germline V gene are SGHRS and YFSETQ. This CDR3 contains 16 residues. With 0 bases removed from V and 0 bases from J, the gap between germline ends came to 12 bases. CDR3 in amino acids: CASSLVTGPLNTEAFF. The DNA of the CDR3 is TGCGCCAGCAGCTTGGTAACAGGGCCGCTGAACACTGAAGCTTTCTTT.

The gene calls are TRBV19 and TRBJ2-1; D is uncertain. The CDR3 sequence is 14 residues long. V dropped 1 base and J dropped 7 bases, with 11 bases sitting between them. Germline values: CDR1 LNHDA, CDR2 SQIVND (reference sequence). Written as DNA, the CDR3 is TGTGCCAGTAGTATAGTTGTGACGGGTAATGAGCAGTTCTTC. This encodes CASSIVVTGNEQFF. Full variable domain (rest looked up from reference TRBV19 and TRBJ2-1): DGGITQSPKYLFRKEGQNVTLSCEQNLNHDAMYWYRQDPGQGLRLIYYSQIVNDFQKGDIAEGYSVSREKKESFPLTVTSAQKNPTAFYLCASSIVVTGNEQFFGPGTRLTVL.

The chain combines TRBV15 with TRBJ1-3, with a possible D match to TRBD1 (6 bases). Germline loops: CDR1 LNHNV, CDR2 YYDKDF (reference sequence). CDR3 length: 15 residues. Trimming shortened V by 0 bases and J by 2 bases, and 8 bases separated the two germline ends. The CDR3: CATSRDRGPGNTIYF. In DNA, the CDR3 is TGTGCCACCAGCAGAGACAGGGGCCCTGGAAACACCATATATTTT.